These T cell receptor beta chains were read from a single sample in a study of blood T cell repertoires in COVID-19. The table came from immunoSEQ multiplex PCR; TCRdb's copy has only in-frame clones and leaves some out. The repertoire holds about 73,000 clones, around 82% seen once, with 25% to 30% in the top ten. The sample was peripheral blood. These receptors came from a human donor in a cohort sampled during active COVID-19. Both conserved end residues are trimmed from each CDR3.

V	J	CDR3
TRBV5-4	TRBJ2-5	ASRSYDRGPLGETQY
TRBV7-9	TRBJ2-3	ASSLGQGSSDTQY
TRBV5-4	TRBJ1-4	ASSPGGSEKLF
TRBV6-5	TRBJ2-7	ASSSYRGRGDEQY
TRBV6-6	TRBJ2-7	ASRPEGQNPSYEQY
TRBV4-2	TRBJ2-3	ASSQGLAGGTSTDTQY
TRBV7-9	TRBJ1-6	ASRPEGRNSPLH
TRBV10-3	TRBJ2-3	ASREAGLDTQY
TRBV7-2	TRBJ1-1	ASSLAHGEAF
TRBV6-1	TRBJ1-3	ASSEARGTGNTIY
TRBV28	TRBJ2-4	ASCPGTGLNIQY
TRBV7-9	TRBJ2-2	ASSGATGELF
TRBV19	TRBJ2-5	ASSIGGTIQETQY
TRBV11-3	TRBJ1-2	ASSPYAGTGSPGVEGYT
TRBV7-2	TRBJ1-3	ASSLAGTDNGNTIY
TRBV7-9	TRBJ2-1	ASSLEGQGDYNEQF
TRBV2	TRBJ2-1	ASSGLAGGEQF
TRBV7-2	TRBJ1-5	ASSTYSNQPQH
TRBV18	TRBJ2-1	ASSPQTSTEQF
TRBV29-1	TRBJ1-5	SVGGQANQPQH
TRBV3-1/TRBV3-2	TRBJ1-1	ATHSPEAGAF
TRBV19	TRBJ2-7	ASKSGQGDSYEQY
TRBV6-1	TRBJ2-3	ASSEMRTSGGIDTQY
TRBV6-2/TRBV6-3	TRBJ1-6	ASSYNADNSPLH
TRBV5-1	TRBJ2-7	ASSLVRGEQY
TRBV6-2/TRBV6-3	TRBJ2-1	ASSYSRDRGLSSENEQF